What follows are 10 T cell receptor beta chains derived from one specimen sequenced in a study of T cell responses to AZD1222 COVID-19 vaccine. Profiling relied on immunoSEQ multiplex PCR, and the TCRdb table lists in-frame clones only, not all of them. The sample includes approximately 150,000 clones, over 85% seen only once; the top ten take under 2%. This specimen consisted of peripheral blood, obtained 28 days after the second AZD1222 dose. These receptors all come from an adult who received the AZD1222 COVID-19 vaccine.

With respect to this clone: The junction departs from germline at one end; a sequencing error may be responsible. The chain recombines TRBV6-6 with TRBJ2-7; no clear D. Germline CDR1 and CDR2: MNHNY and SVGAGI (reference sequence). There are 11 residues in the CDR3. The CDR3 is CASSYSHEQYF. CDR3 DNA sequence: TGTGCCAGCAGTTACTCCCACGAGCAGTACTTC.

The sample holds one count of this clone. V is TRBV5-1 and J is TRBJ2-1, with D maybe TRBD2 (5 bases). Germline V gene lookup returns CDR1 SGHRS and CDR2 YFSETQ. This CDR3 is 16 amino acids long. Trimming stripped 4 bases from V and 0 bases from J, with 14 bases between. This CDR3 is CASSKIASSSYNEQFF. The DNA for the CDR3 is TGCGCCAGCAGCAAAATAGCGAGCAGCTCCTACAATGAGCAGTTCTTC.

This chain connects TRBV7-6 to TRBJ2-2, with TRBD2 matching over 11 bases. CDR3 length: 15 residues. J lost 6 bases, V lost 1 base, and 1 base had no gene match. Germline V gives CDR1 SGHVS, CDR2 FNYEAQ. CDR3: CASSLVLAGAGELFF. The CDR3 coding sequence is TGTGCCAGCAGCTTAGTACTAGCGGGAGCCGGGGAGCTGTTTTTT. The full variable domain, completed using reference TRBV7-6 and TRBJ2-2, is GAGVSQSPRYKVTKRGQDVALRCDPISGHVSLYWYRQALGQGPEFLTYFNYEAQQDKSGLPNDRFSAERPEGSISTLTIQRTEQRDSAMYRCASSLVLAGAGELFFGEGSRLTVL.

This sequence joins TRBV9 and TRBJ1-3, with 8 bases aligning to TRBD1. Germline CDR1 reads SGDLS; CDR2 reads YYNGEE. V lost 0 bases to trimming and J lost 4 bases; unmatched junction nucleotides: 6. There are 16 residues in the CDR3. CDR3 amino acids: CASSVATRTGGNTIYF. Here the CDR3 DNA reads TGTGCCAGCAGCGTAGCTACGCGGACAGGGGGAAACACCATATATTTT.

Only one count was recorded for this clone. J is TRBJ1-2 and V is TRBV6-5; no reliable D call. Trimming took off 3 bases at V and 5 bases at J, with 10 bases between the two ends. The CDR3 extends over 13 amino acids. Germline assignment: CDR1 MNHEY and CDR2 SVGAGI. DNA for the CDR3: TGTGCCAGCAGTTATTCCAGCGCATATGGCTACACCTTC. Translating it yields CASSYSSAYGYTF.

This clone has more than one count but fewer than ten. This chain links TRBV28 with TRBJ1-5; no firm D call. Deletions cut 4 bases from V and 3 bases from J, with 4 bases between. The germline gives CDR1 MDHEN, CDR2 SYDVKM. The CDR3 extends over 12 amino acids. Here the CDR3 reads CASSWNNQPQHF. DNA of the CDR3: TGTGCCAGCAGTTGGAACAATCAGCCCCAGCATTTT.

The chain has TRBV7-9 and TRBJ2-5; tentative D call: TRBD1 (5 bases). Germline lookup yields CDR1 SEHNR and CDR2 FQNEAQ (reference sequence). CDR3 length equals 14 residues. V was clipped by 0 bases and J by 5 bases, with 10 bases between them. The CDR3 nucleotides are TGTGCCAGCAGCTTAGCATCAGGGTTCGAGACCCAGTACTTC. It yields the protein CASSLASGFETQYF.

The chain joins TRBV9 to TRBJ1-1; TRBD1 is a possible D gene (5 bases). CDR3 size: 14 residues. Germline V gene data show CDR1 as SGDLS and CDR2 as YYNGEE. The V gene lost 2 bases and the J gene lost 0 bases, with 8 bases spanning the gap. Here the CDR3 DNA reads TGTGCCAGCAGCGTGGGGCAGTTGAACACTGAAGCTTTCTTT. It codes for CASSVGQLNTEAFF.

V and J are TRBV5-1 and TRBJ2-2; no clear D gene. CDR3 length equals 15 residues. The V gene lost 2 bases and the J gene lost 8 bases, with 16 bases spanning the gap. CDR1 and CDR2 from the germline V gene are SGHRS and YFSETQ. CDR3 sequence: CASSFGRAQGGELFF. The CDR3 region has the DNA TGCGCCAGCAGCTTCGGCCGGGCCCAAGGGGGGGAGCTGTTTTTT.

The chain combines TRBV7-8 with TRBJ2-7; 9 bases match TRBD1. J gave up 3 bases and V 6 bases, and 6 bases lay outside the gene matches. This CDR3 contains 14 residues. Germline CDR1 reads SGHVS; CDR2 reads FQNEAQ. The CDR3: CASSGWTGDYEQYF. The CDR3 coding sequence is TGTGCCAGCAGTGGCTGGACAGGGGACTACGAGCAGTACTTC.